Listed here are 16 T cell receptor beta chains from one sample, sequenced in a study of T cells in women clearing cervical HPV infection. Sequencing used immunoSEQ multiplex PCR; TCRdb keeps in-frame clones, though not all of them. Here the sample table reports about 14,000 clones. The specimen sequenced was blood buffy coat. These receptors all stem from a woman aged 18-70 years with a cervical HPV16 infection that either progressed to CIN3+ or cleared (not recorded which).

Comment on this clone: Read sequence stops 3 residues before the CDR3 end, and the germline J gene provides the missing end. This chain links TRBV20-1 with TRBJ2-3; D gene uncertain. V gave up 0 bases and J gave up 6 bases, with 7 bases separating them. CDR1 and CDR2 (germline): DFQATT, SNEGSKA (reference sequence). The CDR3 contains 12 residues. CDR3 amino acids: CSARDPPDTQYF. The part of the CDR3 DNA that was read is TGCAGTGCTAGAGACCCCCCGGATACG.

Concerning this clone itself: The CDR3 end lies 3 residues beyond the end of the read and is filled in from the germline J gene. The rearrangement joins TRBV20-1 to TRBJ2-7, with D possibly matching TRBD2 (6 bases). Germline assignment: CDR1 DFQATT and CDR2 SNEGSKA (reference sequence). V was trimmed by 3 bases and J by 1 base, leaving 10 bases between them. CDR3 length: 13 amino acids. The CDR3 reads CSASAGRSYEQYF. The part of the CDR3 DNA that was read is TGCAGTGCTAGCGCGGGGAGATCCTACGAG.

Note on this clone: The read falls 3 residues short of the CDR3 end, and the missing part is taken from the germline J gene. The V and J genes are TRBV7-9 and TRBJ1-2; D is unresolved. The CDR3 extends over 14 amino acids. CDR1 and CDR2 (germline): SEHNR, FQNEAQ (reference sequence). CDR3 amino acids: CASSLAGQTYDYTF. The CDR3 DNA, read in part, is TGTGCCAGCAGCTTAGCAGGGCAGACCTACGAC.

With respect to this clone: The CDR3 goes on 3 residues after the read ends, and that part is filled in from the germline J gene. The chain has TRBV7-9 and TRBJ2-2; weak D call: TRBD1 (5 bases). The CDR3 has 13 residues. Per germline, CDR1 SEHNR and CDR2 FQNEAQ (reference sequence). The CDR3 region is CASSIHLQGQLFF. CDR3 DNA (partial): TGTGCCAGCAGCATACATCTCCAGGGCCAG.

As for this clone: The CDR3 is cut off 3 residues early in the read; its end comes from the germline J gene. The chain links TRBV20-1 to TRBJ2-2; 10 bases map to TRBD2. Germline V gene data show CDR1 as DFQATT and CDR2 as SNEGSKA (reference sequence). V was clipped by 1 base and J by 2 bases; unmatched bases: 10. The CDR3 contains 18 residues. CDR3 bases read: TGCAGTGCTAGAGGAAGGGCTAGCGGGGGTGGAAACACCGGGGAG. Protein product: CSARGRASGGGNTGE. The entire CDR3 protein is CSARGRASGGGNTGELFF.

As concerns this clone: From the germline J gene comes the end of the CDR3, since the read stops 3 residues before it. The gene calls are TRBV11-3 and TRBJ2-6, with D unclear. CDR3 length: 14 amino acids. Looked up from germline, CDR1 is SGHNT and CDR2 is YENEEA. The V end lost 4 bases, the J end lost 3 bases, and 7 bases lay between the germline ends. The CDR3 spells CASSSVFGANVLTF. Incomplete CDR3 DNA: TGTGCCAGCAGCTCCGTATTTGGGGCCAACGTC.

Note on this clone: Its ends do not fully match the called genes, so a read error is possible. The read halts 3 residues ahead of the CDR3 end, with the missing end drawn from the germline J gene. J is TRBJ2-3 and V is TRBV7-9; D unresolved. The germline V gene has CDR1 SEHNR and CDR2 FQNEAQ (reference sequence). CDR3 length: 14 amino acids. The CDR3 sequence is CASNLKILSETQYF. CDR3 bases read: TGTGCCAGCAACTTAAAAATCCTCTCAGAGACG.

Points on this clone: Sequencing ends 3 residues short of the CDR3 end; the germline J gene provides the rest. The V and J genes are TRBV5-1 and TRBJ2-7; no firm D call. Germline CDR1 is SGHRS and CDR2 is YFSETQ. V dropped 0 bases and J dropped 1 base, with 11 bases sitting between them. The CDR3 runs 15 residues. The chain's CDR3 is CASSLDPSISYEQYF. The covered CDR3 bases are TGCGCCAGCAGCTTGGACCCTTCTATTTCCTACGAG.

As concerns this clone: The CDR3 goes on 3 residues after the read ends, and that part is filled in from the germline J gene. The chain combines TRBV19 with TRBJ1-1; TRBD1 might be the D (5 bases). Germline lookup yields CDR1 LNHDA and CDR2 SQIVND (reference sequence). V lost 8 bases to trimming and J lost 2 bases, with 9 bases between them. The CDR3 spans 12 residues. The CDR3 protein is CASQGRNTEAFF. CDR3 DNA, as far as it was read: TGTGCCAGTCAGGGCCGAAACACTGAA.

With respect to this clone: Sequencing ends 3 residues short of the CDR3 end; the germline J gene provides the rest. This rearrangement joins TRBV30 to TRBJ1-2, with a tentative D call TRBD1 (6 bases). Germline V gene data show CDR1 as GTSNPN and CDR2 as SVGIG (reference sequence). This CDR3 has 15 amino acids. Incomplete CDR3 DNA: TGTGCCCAGAATTCCCCCGGGGGGCGGTACAATGAC. Translated: CAQNSPGGRYND. The CDR3 reads in full as CAQNSPGGRYNDYTF.

Points on this clone: The CDR3 end lies 3 residues beyond the end of the read and is filled in from the germline J gene. J is TRBJ2-1 and V is TRBV25-1; TRBD1 is a possible D gene (5 bases). Trimming took off 5 bases at V and 6 bases at J, with 11 bases between the two ends. Germline V CDR1 and CDR2: MGHDK, SYGVNS. The CDR3 covers 13 residues. The covered CDR3 bases are TGTGCCAGCAGTCTGGCAGGGCGCAATGAG. It encodes CASSLAGRNE. The whole CDR3 protein reads CASSLAGRNEQFF.

In regard to this clone: The sequenced fragment ends 3 residues before the CDR3 boundary, so the rest is inferred from the germline J gene. The chain combines TRBV2 with TRBJ1-2; the D gene is possibly TRBD1 (6 bases). This CDR3 has 14 residues. The germline CDR1 and CDR2 sequences are SNHLY and FYNNEI. The covered CDR3 bases are TGTGCCAGCAGCACTAGCGGGGGCCACAATGAC. Translating it yields CASSTSGGHND. The full CDR3 protein is CASSTSGGHNDYTF.

About this clone: The CDR3 end lies 3 residues beyond the end of the read and is filled in from the germline J gene. The rearrangement uses TRBV2 and TRBJ2-2, with TRBD1 matching 7 bases. Unmatched junction bases numbered 7, after V lost 11 bases and J lost 1 base. The CDR3 has 14 residues. The germline CDR1 and CDR2 sequences are SNHLY and FYNNEI. CDR3 amino acids: CAGRTGENTGELFF. CDR3 DNA, as far as it was read: TGTGCCGGACGGACAGGAGAGAACACCGGGGAG.

As concerns this clone: The CDR3 goes on 3 residues after the read ends, and that part is filled in from the germline J gene. The rearrangement uses TRBV7-6 and TRBJ2-3, with TRBD2 identical over 9 bases. There are 17 residues in the CDR3. Germline trimming cut 5 bases from V and 2 bases from J; bases unmatched to any gene: 11. CDR1 and CDR2 from the germline V gene are SGHVS and FNYEAQ. CDR3 region: CASSPRGTSTDTDTQYF. The CDR3 bases that were read are TGTGCCAGCAGCCCAAGAGGGACTAGCACGGACACAGATACG.

Worth noting for this clone: The read gets to within 3 residues of the CDR3 end, and the germline J gene fills in the rest. J is TRBJ1-5 and V is TRBV2, with TRBD1 identical over 10 bases. CDR3 length equals 14 residues. Trimming removed 10 bases from V and 4 bases from J; junction bases left unmatched: 7. In germline, CDR1 is SNHLY, CDR2 FYNNEI. CDR3 bases read: TGTGCCATCGCGACAGGGGGCTTAAATCAGCCC. As protein: CAIATGGLNQP. The entire CDR3 sequence reads CAIATGGLNQPQHF. Based on the CDR3 plus reference TRBV2 and TRBJ1-5, the full variable domain is EPEVTQTPSHQVTQMGQEVILRCVPISNHLYFYWYRQILGQKVEFLVSFYNNEISEKSEIFDDQFSVERPDGSNFTLKIRSTKLEDSAMYFCAIATGGLNQPQHFGDGTRLSIL.

This clone is called medium-sized (0.01 to 0.1%) based on its frequency. The read terminates 3 residues ahead of where the CDR3 ends, so the germline J gene completes it. This same CDR3 is encoded by further DNA sequences in the sample. The rearrangement links TRBV29-1 to TRBJ1-3, with 7 nucleotides matching TRBD1. From germline, CDR1 is SQVTM and CDR2 ANQGSEA. The CDR3 spans 14 residues. Trimming removed 6 bases from V and 2 bases from J; junction bases left unmatched: 7. Incomplete CDR3 DNA: TGCAGCGTGAGACAGGGCGGAGCTGGAAACACC. Protein: CSVRQGGAGNT. The whole CDR3 protein reads CSVRQGGAGNTIYF.